This TCR beta chain is from a study of T cell clonality in common variable immunodeficiency. Overall study results and limits: TCRbeta clonality was increased in CVID versus healthy controls. Shared TCRbeta clones were fewer between CVID subjects than controls.

Sequencing input was equivalent genomic DNA from CVID and controls. Here immunoSEQ multiplex PCR was the method, and the copy in TCRdb shows in-frame clones only, minus some. The sample yields approximately 52,000 clones, without any singletons. The germline gives CDR1 KGHSH, CDR2 LQKENI. This CDR3 region has 15 residues. This clone was seen at least ten times. Antigen unknown. The observed sequence ends 3 residues before the CDR3 terminus, with the missing tail filled in from the germline J gene. Blood samples were heparinized, about 5 to 9 ml per donor. The chain employs TRBV18 and TRBJ1-2, with D possibly being TRBD1 (5 bases). The sequenced sample was peripheral blood mononuclear cells. This TCR was recovered from a person between 18 and 75 years old in good health. CDR3 loop: CASSLASRDLWGYTF. CDR3 bases read: TGTGCCAGCTCACTTGCATCCAGGGATCTGTGGGGC.